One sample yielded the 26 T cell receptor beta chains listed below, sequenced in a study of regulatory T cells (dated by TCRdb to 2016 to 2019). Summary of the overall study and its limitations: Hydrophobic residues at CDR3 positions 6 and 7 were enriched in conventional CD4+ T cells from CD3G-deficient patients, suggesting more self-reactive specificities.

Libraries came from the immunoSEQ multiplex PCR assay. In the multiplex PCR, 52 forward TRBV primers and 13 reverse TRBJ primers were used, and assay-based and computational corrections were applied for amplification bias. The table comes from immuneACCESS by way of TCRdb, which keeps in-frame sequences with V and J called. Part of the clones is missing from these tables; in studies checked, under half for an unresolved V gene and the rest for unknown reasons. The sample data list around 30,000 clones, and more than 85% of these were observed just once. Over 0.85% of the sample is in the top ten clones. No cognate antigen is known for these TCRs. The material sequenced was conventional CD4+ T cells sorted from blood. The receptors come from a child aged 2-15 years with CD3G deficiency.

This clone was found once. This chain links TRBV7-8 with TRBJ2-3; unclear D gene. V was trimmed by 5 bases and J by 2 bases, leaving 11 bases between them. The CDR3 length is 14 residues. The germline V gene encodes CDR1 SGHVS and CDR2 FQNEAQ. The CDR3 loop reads CASSLGSYTDTQYF. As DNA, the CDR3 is TGTGCCAGCAGCCTAGGTTCCTACACAGATACGCAGTATTTT. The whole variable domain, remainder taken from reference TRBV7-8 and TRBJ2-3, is GAGVSQSPRYKVAKRGQDVALRCDPISGHVSLFWYQQALGQGPEFLTYFQNEAQLDKSGLPSDRFFAERPEGSVSTLKIQRTQQEDSAVYLCASSLGSYTDTQYFGPGTRLTVL.

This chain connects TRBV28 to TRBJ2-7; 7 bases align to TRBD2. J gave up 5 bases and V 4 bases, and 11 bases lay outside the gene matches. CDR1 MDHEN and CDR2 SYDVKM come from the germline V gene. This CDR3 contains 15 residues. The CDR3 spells CASSSSGLGGHEQYF. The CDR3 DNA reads TGTGCCAGCAGTTCCTCCGGACTAGGCGGCCACGAGCAGTACTTC.

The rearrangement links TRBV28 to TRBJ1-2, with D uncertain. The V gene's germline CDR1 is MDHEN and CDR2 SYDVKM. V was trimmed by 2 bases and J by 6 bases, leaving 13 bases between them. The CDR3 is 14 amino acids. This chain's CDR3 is CASSLGSIWDGYTF. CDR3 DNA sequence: TGTGCCAGCAGTTTAGGCTCCATCTGGGATGGCTACACCTTC.

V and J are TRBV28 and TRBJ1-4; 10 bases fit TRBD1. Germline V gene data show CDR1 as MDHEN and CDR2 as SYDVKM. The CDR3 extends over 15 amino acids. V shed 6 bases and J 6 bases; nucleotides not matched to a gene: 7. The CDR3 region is CASRGAGTGDEKLFF. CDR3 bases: TGTGCCAGCAGGGGCGCCGGGACAGGGGATGAAAAACTGTTTTTT.

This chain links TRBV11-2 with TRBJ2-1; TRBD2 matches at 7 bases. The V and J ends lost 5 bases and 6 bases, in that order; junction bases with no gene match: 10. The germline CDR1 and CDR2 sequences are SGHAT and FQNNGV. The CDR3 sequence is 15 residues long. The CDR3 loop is CASSPRGSGGNEQFF. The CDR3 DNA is TGTGCCAGCAGCCCTCGGGGATCGGGAGGCAATGAGCAGTTCTTC. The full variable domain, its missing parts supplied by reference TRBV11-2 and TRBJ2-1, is EAGVAQSPRYKIIEKRQSVAFWCNPISGHATLYWYQQILGQGPKLLIQFQNNGVVDDSQLPKDRFSAERLKGVDSTLKIQPAKLEDSAVYLCASSPRGSGGNEQFFGPGTRLTVL.

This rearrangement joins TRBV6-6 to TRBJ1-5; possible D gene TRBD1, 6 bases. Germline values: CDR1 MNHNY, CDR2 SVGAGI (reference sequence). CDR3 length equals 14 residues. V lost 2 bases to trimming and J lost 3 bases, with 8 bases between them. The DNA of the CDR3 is TGTGCCAGCAGTTACGGACAGTACAATCAGCCCCAGCATTTT. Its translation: CASSYGQYNQPQHF.

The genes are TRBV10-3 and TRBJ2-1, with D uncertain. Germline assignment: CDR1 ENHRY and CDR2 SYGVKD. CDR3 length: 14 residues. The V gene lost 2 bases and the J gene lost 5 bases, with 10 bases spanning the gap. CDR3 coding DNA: TGTGCCATCAGTGAGAGGGTCTATGACAATGAGCAGTTCTTC. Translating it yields CAISERVYDNEQFF.

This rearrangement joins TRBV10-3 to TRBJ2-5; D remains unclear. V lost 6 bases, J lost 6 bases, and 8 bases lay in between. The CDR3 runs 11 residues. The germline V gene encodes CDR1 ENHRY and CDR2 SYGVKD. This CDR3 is CAISESQTQYF. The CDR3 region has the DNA TGTGCCATCAGCGAAAGTCAGACCCAGTACTTC.

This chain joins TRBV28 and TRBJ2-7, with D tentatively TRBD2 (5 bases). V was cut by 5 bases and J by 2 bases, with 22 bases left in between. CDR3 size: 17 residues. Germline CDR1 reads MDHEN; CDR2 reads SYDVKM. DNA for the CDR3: TGTGCCAGCAGTGCCCGGACTCTACTTAAGCGAACCTACGAGCAGTACTTC. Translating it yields CASSARTLLKRTYEQYF.

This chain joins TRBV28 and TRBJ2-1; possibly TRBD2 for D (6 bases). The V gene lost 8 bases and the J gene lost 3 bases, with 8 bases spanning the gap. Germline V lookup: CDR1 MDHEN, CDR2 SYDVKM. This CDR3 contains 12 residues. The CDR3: CASSGDYNEQFF. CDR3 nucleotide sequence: TGTGCCAGCTCGGGGGACTACAATGAGCAGTTCTTC.

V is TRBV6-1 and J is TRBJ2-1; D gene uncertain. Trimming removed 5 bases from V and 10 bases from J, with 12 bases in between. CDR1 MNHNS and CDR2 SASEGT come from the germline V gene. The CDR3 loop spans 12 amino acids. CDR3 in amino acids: CASSSWGDEQFF. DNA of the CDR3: TGTGCCAGCAGTTCGTGGGGTGACGAGCAGTTCTTC.

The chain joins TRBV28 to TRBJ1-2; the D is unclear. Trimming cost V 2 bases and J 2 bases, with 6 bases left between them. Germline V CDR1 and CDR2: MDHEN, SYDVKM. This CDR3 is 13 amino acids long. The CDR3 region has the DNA TGTGCCAGCAGTTTAAGAGGGAACTATGGCTACACCTTC. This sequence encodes CASSLRGNYGYTF.

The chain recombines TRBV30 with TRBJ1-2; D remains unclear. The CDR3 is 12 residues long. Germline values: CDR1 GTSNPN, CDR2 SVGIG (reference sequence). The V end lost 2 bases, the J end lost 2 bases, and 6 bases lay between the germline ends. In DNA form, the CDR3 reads TGTGCCTGGAGTAGAGGAAACTATGGCTACACCTTC. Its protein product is CAWSRGNYGYTF.

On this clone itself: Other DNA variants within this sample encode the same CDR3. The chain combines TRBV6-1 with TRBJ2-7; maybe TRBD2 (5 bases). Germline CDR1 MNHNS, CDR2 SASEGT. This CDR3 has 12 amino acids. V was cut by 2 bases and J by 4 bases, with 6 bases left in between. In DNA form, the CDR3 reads TGTGCCAGCAGTGAAAGAGGGTACGAGCAGTACTTC. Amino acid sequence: CASSERGYEQYF.

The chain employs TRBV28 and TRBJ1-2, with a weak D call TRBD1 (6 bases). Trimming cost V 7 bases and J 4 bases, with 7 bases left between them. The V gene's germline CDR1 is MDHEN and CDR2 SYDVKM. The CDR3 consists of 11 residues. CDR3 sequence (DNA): TGTGCCAGCACAGGGGCCTATGGCTACACCTTC. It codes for CASTGAYGYTF.

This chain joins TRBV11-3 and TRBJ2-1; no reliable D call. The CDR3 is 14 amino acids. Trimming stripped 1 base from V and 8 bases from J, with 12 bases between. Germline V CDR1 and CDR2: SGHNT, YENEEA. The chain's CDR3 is CASSLGSSSYEQFF. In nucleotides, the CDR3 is TGTGCCAGCAGCTTAGGGTCGTCCTCATATGAGCAGTTCTTC.

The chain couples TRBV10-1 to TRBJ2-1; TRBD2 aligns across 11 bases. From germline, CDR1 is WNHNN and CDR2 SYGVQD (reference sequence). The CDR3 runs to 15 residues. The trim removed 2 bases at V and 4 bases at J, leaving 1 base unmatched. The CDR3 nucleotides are TGCGCCAGCAGTGAGCTAGCGGGAGGATACAATGAGCAGTTCTTC. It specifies CASSELAGGYNEQFF.

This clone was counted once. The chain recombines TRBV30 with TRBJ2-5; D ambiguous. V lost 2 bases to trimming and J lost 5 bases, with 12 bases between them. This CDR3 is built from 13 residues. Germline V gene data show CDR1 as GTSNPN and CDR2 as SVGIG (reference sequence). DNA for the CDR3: TGTGCCTGGAGTCACAACCCCCCGGAGACCCAGTACTTC. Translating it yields CAWSHNPPETQYF.

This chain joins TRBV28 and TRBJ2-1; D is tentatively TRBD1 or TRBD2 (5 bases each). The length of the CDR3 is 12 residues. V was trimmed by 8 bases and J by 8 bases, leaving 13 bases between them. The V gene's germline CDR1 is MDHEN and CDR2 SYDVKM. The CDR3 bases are TGTGCCAGCCGAGGGGTGGGGTATGAGCAGTTCTTC. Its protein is CASRGVGYEQFF. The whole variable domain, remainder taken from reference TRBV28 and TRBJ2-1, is DVKVTQSSRYLVKRTGEKVFLECVQDMDHENMFWYRQDPGLGLRLIYFSYDVKMKEKGDIPEGYSVSREKKERFSLILESASTNQTSMYLCASRGVGYEQFFGPGTRLTVL.

The CDR3 loop reads CASSPNYPYEQYF. DNA of the CDR3: TGTGCCAGCAGCCCAAACTATCCCTACGAGCAGTACTTC. V gene TRBV28 combines with J gene TRBJ2-7; D gene unclear. The V and J ends lost 6 bases and 2 bases respectively, with 11 bases between them. The CDR3 extends over 13 amino acids. Germline loops: CDR1 MDHEN, CDR2 SYDVKM.

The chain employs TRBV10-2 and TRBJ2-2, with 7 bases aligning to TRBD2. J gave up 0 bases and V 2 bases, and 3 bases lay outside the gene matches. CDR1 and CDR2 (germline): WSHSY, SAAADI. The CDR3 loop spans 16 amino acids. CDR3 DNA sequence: TGCGCCAGCAGTGAGCAAACTAGCGCGAACACCGGGGAGCTGTTTTTT. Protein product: CASSEQTSANTGELFF.

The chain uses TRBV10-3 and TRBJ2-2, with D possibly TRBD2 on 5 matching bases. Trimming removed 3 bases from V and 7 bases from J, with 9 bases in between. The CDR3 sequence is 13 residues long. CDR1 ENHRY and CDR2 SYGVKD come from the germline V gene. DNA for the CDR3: TGTGCCATCAGTGAAATAGCGATCGGGGAGCTGTTTTTT. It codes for CAISEIAIGELFF.

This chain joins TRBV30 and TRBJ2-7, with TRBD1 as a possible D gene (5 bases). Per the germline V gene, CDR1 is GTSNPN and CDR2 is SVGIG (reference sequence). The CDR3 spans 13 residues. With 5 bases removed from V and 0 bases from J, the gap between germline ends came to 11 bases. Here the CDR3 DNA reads TGTGCCTGGGCCGCAGGGTCCTCCTACGAGCAGTACTTC. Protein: CAWAAGSSYEQYF.

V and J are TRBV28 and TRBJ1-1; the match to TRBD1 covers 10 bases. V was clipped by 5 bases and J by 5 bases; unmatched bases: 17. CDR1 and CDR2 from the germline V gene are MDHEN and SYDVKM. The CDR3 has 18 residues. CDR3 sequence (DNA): TGTGCCAGCAGTCCTAGATTTAGTCGGGACAGGGGTCATACTGAAGCTTTCTTT. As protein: CASSPRFSRDRGHTEAFF. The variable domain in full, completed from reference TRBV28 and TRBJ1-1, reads DVKVTQSSRYLVKRTGEKVFLECVQDMDHENMFWYRQDPGLGLRLIYFSYDVKMKEKGDIPEGYSVSREKKERFSLILESASTNQTSMYLCASSPRFSRDRGHTEAFFGQGTRLTVV.

The CDR3 DNA reads as TGCGCCAGCAGACTTGGGGTAGCGGGTATTTACAATGAGCAGTTCTTC. This codes for CASRLGVAGIYNEQFF. The chain has TRBV5-1 and TRBJ2-1; 7 bases align to TRBD2. Trimming removed 5 bases from V and 4 bases from J; junction bases left unmatched: 12. Per germline, CDR1 SGHRS and CDR2 YFSETQ. This CDR3 spans 16 amino acids.

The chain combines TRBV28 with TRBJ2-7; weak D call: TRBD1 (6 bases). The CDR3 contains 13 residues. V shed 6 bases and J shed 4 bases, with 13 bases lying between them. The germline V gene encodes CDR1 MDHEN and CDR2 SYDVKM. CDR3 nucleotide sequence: TGTGCCAGCAGCTCCACAGGGAGATACGAGCAGTACTTC. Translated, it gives CASSSTGRYEQYF.